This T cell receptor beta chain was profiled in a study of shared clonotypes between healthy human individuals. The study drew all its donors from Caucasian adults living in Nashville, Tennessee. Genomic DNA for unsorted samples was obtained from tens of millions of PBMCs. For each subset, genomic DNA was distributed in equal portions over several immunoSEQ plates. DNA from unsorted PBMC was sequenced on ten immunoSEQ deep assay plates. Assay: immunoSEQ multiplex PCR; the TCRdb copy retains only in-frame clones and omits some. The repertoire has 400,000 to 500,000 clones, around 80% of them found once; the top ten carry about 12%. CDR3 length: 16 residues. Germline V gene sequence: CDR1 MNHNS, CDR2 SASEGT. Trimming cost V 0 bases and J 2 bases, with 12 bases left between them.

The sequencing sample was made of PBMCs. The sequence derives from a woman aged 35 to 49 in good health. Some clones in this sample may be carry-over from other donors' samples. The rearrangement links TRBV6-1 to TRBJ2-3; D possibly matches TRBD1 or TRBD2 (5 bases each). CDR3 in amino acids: CASSEAGLAPTDTQYF. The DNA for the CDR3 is TGTGCCAGCAGTGAAGCGGGGCTAGCTCCCACAGATACGCAGTATTTT.